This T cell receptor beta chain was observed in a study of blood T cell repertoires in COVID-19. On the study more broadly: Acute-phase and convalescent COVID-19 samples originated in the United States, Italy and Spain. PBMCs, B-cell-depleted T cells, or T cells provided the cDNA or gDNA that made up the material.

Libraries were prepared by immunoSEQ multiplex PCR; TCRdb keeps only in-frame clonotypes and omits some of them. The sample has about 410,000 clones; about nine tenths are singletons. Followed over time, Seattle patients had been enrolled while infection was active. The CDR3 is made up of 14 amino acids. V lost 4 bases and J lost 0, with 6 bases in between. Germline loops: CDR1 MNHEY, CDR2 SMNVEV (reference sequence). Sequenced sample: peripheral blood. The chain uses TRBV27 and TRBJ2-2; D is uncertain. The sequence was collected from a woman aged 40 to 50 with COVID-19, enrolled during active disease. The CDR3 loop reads CASSSGTNTGELFF. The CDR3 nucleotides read TGTGCCAGCAGTTCCGGTACGAACACCGGGGAGCTGTTTTTT.